This T cell receptor beta chain was found in a study of blood T cell repertoires in COVID-19. Study details: Samples of COVID-19 (acute and convalescent) were obtained from the United States, Italy and Spain. The cDNA or gDNA used as material had been derived from T cells, B-cell-depleted T cells, or PBMCs.

The trim removed 5 bases at V and 2 bases at J, leaving 10 bases unmatched. The germline V gene encodes CDR1 SGDLS and CDR2 YYNGEE. The CDR3 is 17 amino acids. As handled by the study authors: Using reference gene primer amplification, nucleated cell counts were estimated. The method was immunoSEQ multiplex PCR; TCRdb's version includes in-frame clones alone and lacks a portion of them. D and trimming come from the DNA, and the V and J calls and clone size come from that table. The sample consists of roughly 260,000 clones, 86% of them appearing once. Sequencing was done on a sample of peripheral blood. V and J are TRBV9 and TRBJ1-6, with 7 bases identical to TRBD1. The source is a man aged 40-55 years who had recovered from COVID-19. DNA of the CDR3: TGTGCCAGCAGTCTGGGACCTCAGGGGGCCTATAATTCACCCCTCCACTTT. Amino acids: CASSLGPQGAYNSPLHF.